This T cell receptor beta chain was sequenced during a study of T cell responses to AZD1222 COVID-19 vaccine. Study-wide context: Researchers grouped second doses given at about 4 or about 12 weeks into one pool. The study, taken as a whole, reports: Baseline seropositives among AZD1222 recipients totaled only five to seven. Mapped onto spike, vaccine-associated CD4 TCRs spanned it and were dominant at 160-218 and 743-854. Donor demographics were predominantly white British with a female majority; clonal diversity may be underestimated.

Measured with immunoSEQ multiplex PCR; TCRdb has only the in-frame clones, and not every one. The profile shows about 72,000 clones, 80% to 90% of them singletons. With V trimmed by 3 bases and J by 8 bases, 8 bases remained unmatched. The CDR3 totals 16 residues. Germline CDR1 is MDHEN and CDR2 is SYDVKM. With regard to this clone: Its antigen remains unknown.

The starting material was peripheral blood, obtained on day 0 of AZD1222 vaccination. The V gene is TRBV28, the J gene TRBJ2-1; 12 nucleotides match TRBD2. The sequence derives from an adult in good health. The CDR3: CASSFIRLAGVYEQFF. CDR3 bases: TGTGCCAGCAGTTTCATTCGACTAGCGGGAGTTTATGAGCAGTTCTTC.